This T cell receptor beta chain was retrieved from a study of blood T cell repertoires in COVID-19. Study in general: Whether acute or convalescent, the COVID-19 samples came from the United States, Italy and Spain. From T cells, B-cell-depleted T cells, or PBMCs came the material, which was cDNA or gDNA.

This table comes from immunoSEQ multiplex PCR, and its TCRdb copy is limited to in-frame clones, with some not included. The sample includes approximately 300,000 clones, roughly 85% seen only once; the top ten take approximately 5.4%. Trimming shortened V by 6 bases and J by 7 bases, and 18 bases separated the two germline ends. The CDR3 runs 15 residues. Germline V gene lookup returns CDR1 MRHNA and CDR2 SNTAGT. The cohort comprised adults aged 18 to 89 years residing in approximately 25 US areas. Two negative PCRs, clearance, or symptom resolution had been documented for recovered Cohort 3 donors.

Sequences were obtained from PBMCs or T cells enriched from blood (not recorded which). The TCR comes from a young woman who had recovered from COVID-19. V is TRBV6-4 and J is TRBJ1-4, with D possibly matching TRBD1 (6 bases). DNA of the CDR3: TGTGCCAGCAGAGTTAAGGGGGGGGGCTTTGAAAAACTGTTTTTT. This translates into CASRVKGGGFEKLFF.